The text below deals with one T cell receptor (beta chain). Antigen unknown. Germline lookup yields CDR1 MNHEY and CDR2 SVGAGI. The V end was cut by 7 bases, the J end by 5 bases, with 17 bases between. The CDR3 is made up of 14 amino acids. Treatment denoted: about 20 received Ad26.COV2.S at low or high dose, single or two shots; roughly five received placebo; per-sample allocation not given. After the first vaccine or placebo injection, samples were drawn on day 63. The study used a vaccine consisting of an Ad26 vector that expressed Wuhan-strain SARS-CoV-2 spike. The data stem from a study of Ad26.COV2.S vaccination and SARS-CoV-2 variants. Notes on the study in general: In vaccinated individuals, spike-specific CD8+ and CD4+ T cell responses reportedly displayed substantial breadth. Vaccine recipients surpassed placebo recipients in spike-specific TCR breadth.

Sequencing used immunoSEQ multiplex PCR; TCRdb keeps in-frame clones, though not all of them. The table lists about 480,000 clones, around 88% of them singletons. This TCR derives from a person between 18 and 60 years old who received the Ad26.COV2.S COVID-19 vaccine or a placebo. This material consisted of peripheral blood, taken in a trial of Ad26.COV2.S vaccine versus placebo. The chain combines TRBV6-5 with TRBJ1-2; possible D gene TRBD1, 6 bases. CDR3 protein: CASTHQWGAYGYTF. CDR3 DNA: TGTGCCAGCACCCACCAATGGGGGGCGTATGGCTACACCTTC.